This T cell receptor beta chain came from a study of blood T cell repertoires in COVID-19. Study in general: Sites across the United States, Italy and Spain contributed samples from acute and convalescent COVID-19. Sample material is recorded as cDNA or gDNA derived from T cells, B-cell-depleted T cells, or PBMCs.

In the source study's methods: Amplification of reference gene primers was used by the study to estimate nucleated cell counts. Some clones are missing from TCRdb's copy, which holds only in-frame ones; the method was immunoSEQ multiplex PCR. V and J calls and clone size are those listed in that table; D and trimming were worked out from the DNA. The table records 200,000 to 300,000 clones, about 82% of them present only once. Germline loops: CDR1 LGHDT, CDR2 YNNKEL (reference sequence). Trimming shortened V by 1 base and J by 7 bases, and 14 bases separated the two germline ends. This CDR3 is 15 amino acids long.

This receptor was taken from a woman aged 60-75 years with active or convalescent COVID-19. The chain combines TRBV3-1 (or the pseudogene TRBV3-2) with TRBJ2-1, with unresolved D. Specimen: peripheral blood. CDR3 sequence reads: CASSQGFSTLNEQFF. The CDR3 DNA sequence: TGTGCCAGCAGCCAAGGATTCTCTACCCTTAATGAGCAGTTCTTC.